The present T cell receptor beta chain was sequenced within a study of neurological immune-mediated disorders. 5'RACE with 10-nucleotide random UMIs produced the cDNA. Using its own MiXCR run on the 5' RACE reads, TCRdb lists one record per CDR3 protein. Among just under 45,000 distinct CDR3 sequences listed, about an eighth were seen once. Many counts were recorded for this clonotype. Specimen: PBMCs. The TCR originated in a female donor in good health.

As DNA, the CDR3 is TGTGCCAGCAGGAAACTAGCGGGAGGCCAAGAGACCCAGTACTTC. Protein: CASRKLAGGQETQYF. The chain couples TRBV6-5 to TRBJ2-5; TRBD2 agrees at 12 bases. The trim removed 6 bases at V and 1 base at J, leaving 3 bases unmatched. Germline CDR1 reads MNHEY; CDR2 reads SVGAGI. The CDR3 extends over 15 amino acids.